A selection of T cell receptor beta chains follows, all from one sample in a study of T cell changes during pregnancy in multiple sclerosis. Sequenced by immunoSEQ multiplex PCR; TCRdb stores in-frame clones only, minus some. Of under 55,000 clones detected, around 90% appear once; the ten largest clones hold around 1.5%. Material for sequencing was PBMCs (not recorded whether the cells were cultured). These receptor sequences come from a female donor with multiple sclerosis, enrolled in a pregnancy study. Each CDR3 is given with its conserved first and last residue. A D gene is named only where the DNA matches it firmly.

D gene	V gene	CDR3 length	J gene	CDR3 protein
TRBD1	TRBV6-4	18	TRBJ2-1	CASSETGTGIRSYNEQFF
TRBD1	TRBV27	13	TRBJ2-7	CASSSTGAYEQYF
TRBD1	TRBV5-1	15	TRBJ2-1	CASSPGTGSYNEQFF
TRBD2	TRBV4-3	18	TRBJ2-1	CASSQDQSIAGVYNEQFF
TRBD1	TRBV5-1	14	TRBJ2-7	CASSAGQGFYEQYF
-	TRBV4-3	13	TRBJ2-1	CASSQAGSFRQFF
-	TRBV7-2	15	TRBJ1-1	CASSSTNQGNTEAFF
-	TRBV7-2	17	TRBJ1-1	CASSIRAPREENTEAFF
TRBD1	TRBV30	13	TRBJ2-7	CAAWTGGTYEQYF
TRBD2	TRBV29-1	12	TRBJ2-1	CSVGTSGNEQFF
-	TRBV19	14	TRBJ1-2	CASSIEVDFYGYTF
-	TRBV9	14	TRBJ2-5	CASSPWSSQETQYF
TRBD1	TRBV6-5	13	TRBJ2-7	CASSRDRIDEQYF
-	TRBV27	14	TRBJ2-4	CASSLGAAKNIQYF
TRBD2	TRBV25-1	18	TRBJ2-6	CASSPGGGPRSGANVLTF
-	TRBV5-1	14	TRBJ1-2	CASTVGGTNYGYTF
TRBD1	TRBV19	14	TRBJ2-7	CASSTGTGSYEQYF
-	TRBV18	14	TRBJ2-5	CASSHDRGGETQYF
TRBD2	TRBV7-9	16	TRBJ2-5	CASSLSFGREQETQYF
TRBD1	TRBV28	16	TRBJ1-4	CASSKTGGVLNEKLFF
-	TRBV9	14	TRBJ2-3	CASSVARGTDTQYF
TRBD2	TRBV4-3	16	TRBJ2-3	CASSQDLAGGPDTQYF
TRBD2	TRBV28	13	TRBJ2-7	CASCGSITYEQYF
TRBD1	TRBV18	15	TRBJ1-1	CASSSGTGAVTEAFF
-	TRBV21-1	9	TRBJ1-1	CASPMEAFF
TRBD1	TRBV6-1	15	TRBJ2-7	CASSDRDSFVYEQYF
-	TRBV4-3	14	TRBJ2-2	CASSQVKGTGELFF
-	TRBV5-1	14	TRBJ2-5	CASSPGEGQETQYF
-	TRBV20-1	11	TRBJ2-7	CSARELGQQYF
TRBD2	TRBV18	16	TRBJ2-5	CASSPRSAGGEETQYF
-	TRBV19	13	TRBJ1-2	CASSIWPNDGYTF
TRBD2	TRBV2	14	TRBJ2-7	CASSVGRDGYEQYF
TRBD2	TRBV4-1	14	TRBJ2-7	CASSQDQGTRTPQF
-	TRBV29-1	11	TRBJ1-1	CSVGGTTEAFF
TRBD1	TRBV9	14	TRBJ1-1	CASGGQGLSTEAFF
-	TRBV7-9	16	TRBJ1-4	CASSLAAGGSGEKLFF
TRBD2	TRBV6-4	15	TRBJ2-1	CASSDRASGGNEQFF
-	TRBV10-3	16	TRBJ2-5	CAISVSPTGHQETQYF
-	TRBV5-6	15	TRBJ1-3	CASSYERTSGNTIYF
TRBD2	TRBV7-6	17	TRBJ2-3	CASSPSGTSGTSTTQYF